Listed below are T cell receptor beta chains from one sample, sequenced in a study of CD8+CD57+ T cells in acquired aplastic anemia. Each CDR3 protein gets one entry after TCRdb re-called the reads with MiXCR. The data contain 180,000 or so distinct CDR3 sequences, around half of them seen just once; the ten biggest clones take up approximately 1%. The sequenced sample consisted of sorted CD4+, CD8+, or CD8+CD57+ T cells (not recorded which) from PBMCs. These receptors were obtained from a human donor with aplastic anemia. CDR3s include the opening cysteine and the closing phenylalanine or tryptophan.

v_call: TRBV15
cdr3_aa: CATNGQGAEGQGSPLHF

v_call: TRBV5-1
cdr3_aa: CASSLGTANSYEQYF

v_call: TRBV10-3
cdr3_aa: CAISEPGFTDTQYF

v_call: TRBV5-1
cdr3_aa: CASSSGTSGESDTQYF

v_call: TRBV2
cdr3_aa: CASQGAMNTEAFF

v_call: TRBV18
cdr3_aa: CASSPQSGAGEKLFF

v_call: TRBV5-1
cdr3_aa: CASSPRRVNTEAFF

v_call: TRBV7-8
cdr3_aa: CASSSEVASAYEQYF

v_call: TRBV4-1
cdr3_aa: CASSTPALTYEQYF

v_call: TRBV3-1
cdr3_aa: CASSQGGETQYF

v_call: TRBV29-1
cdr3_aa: CSVEGQGSGELFF

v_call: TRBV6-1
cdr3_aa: CASSRSVYSNQPQHF

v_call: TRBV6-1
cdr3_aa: CASNSGHTNSGNTIYF

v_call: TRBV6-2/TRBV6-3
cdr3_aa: CASKFSGSSAYEQYF

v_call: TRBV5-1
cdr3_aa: CASSLDRNYGYTF

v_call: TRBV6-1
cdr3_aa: CASSQGWGTQYF

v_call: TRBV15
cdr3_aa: CATSTGVSTDTQYF

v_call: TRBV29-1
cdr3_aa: CSVASLSYNEQFF

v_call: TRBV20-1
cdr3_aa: CSARDSKVPTGKGNTIYF

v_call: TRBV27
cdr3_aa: CATSEGGYSPLHF

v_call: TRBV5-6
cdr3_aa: CASSSDTNYGYTF

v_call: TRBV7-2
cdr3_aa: CASSLGPTRGQPQHF

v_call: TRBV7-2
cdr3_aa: CASSSGVFGAYEQYF

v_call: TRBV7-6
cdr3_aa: CASSVDEKLFF

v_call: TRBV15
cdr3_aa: CATSAGGTGNTIYF

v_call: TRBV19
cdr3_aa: CASSAGRGVTYEQYF

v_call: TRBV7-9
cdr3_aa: CASSLALVQGDSYEQYF

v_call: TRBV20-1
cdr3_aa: CSLILDSGNTIYF

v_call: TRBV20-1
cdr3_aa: CSAHQTSGRSYEQYF

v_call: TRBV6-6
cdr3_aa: CASSYKQGAFSPLHF

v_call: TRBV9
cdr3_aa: CATERSGELFF

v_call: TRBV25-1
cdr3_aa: CASRWGWDYGYTF

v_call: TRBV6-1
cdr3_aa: CASSSPGRGSQETQYF

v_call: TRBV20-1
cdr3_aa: CSVSSGRGYEQYF

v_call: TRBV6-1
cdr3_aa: CASSPKGYEQYF

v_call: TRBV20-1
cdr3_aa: CSASDHPAAYEQYF

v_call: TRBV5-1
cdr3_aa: CASSFPSGETDTQYF

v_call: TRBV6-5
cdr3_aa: CASGYQMNTEAFF

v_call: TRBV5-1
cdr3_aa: CASSPGEWLFF

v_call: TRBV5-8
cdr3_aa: CASSLSGHLADTQYF

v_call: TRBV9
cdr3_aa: CASSLRGATNEKLFF

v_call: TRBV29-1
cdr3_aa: CSVIRAGEEQYF

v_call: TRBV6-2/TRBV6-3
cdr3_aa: CASSSSGGASYEQYF

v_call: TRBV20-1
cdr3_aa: CSAREGLVLADTQYF

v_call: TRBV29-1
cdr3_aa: CSVEPRGGQETQYF

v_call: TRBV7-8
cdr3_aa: CASSPIQDSYEQYF

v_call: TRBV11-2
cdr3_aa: CASSLDLKTVASYNEQFF

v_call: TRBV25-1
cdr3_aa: CASSRETGAYEQYF

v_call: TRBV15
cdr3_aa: CATSRDRPNTGELFF